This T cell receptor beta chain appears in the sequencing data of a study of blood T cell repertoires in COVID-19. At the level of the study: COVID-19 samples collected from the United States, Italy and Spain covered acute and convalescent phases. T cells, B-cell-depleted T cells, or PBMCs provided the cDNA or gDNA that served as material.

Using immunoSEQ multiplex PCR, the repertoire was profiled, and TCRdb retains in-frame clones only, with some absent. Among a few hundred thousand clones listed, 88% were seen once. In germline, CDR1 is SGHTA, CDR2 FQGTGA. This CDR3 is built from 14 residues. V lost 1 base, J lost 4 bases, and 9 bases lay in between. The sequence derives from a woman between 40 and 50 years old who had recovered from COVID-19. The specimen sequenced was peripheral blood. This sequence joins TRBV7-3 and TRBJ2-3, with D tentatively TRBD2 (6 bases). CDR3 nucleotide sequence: TGTGCCAGCAGCTTAAGGAGCGGGCCAGATACGCAGTATTTT. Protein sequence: CASSLRSGPDTQYF.